The 3 T cell receptor beta chains presented below share a single source sample, sequenced in a study of OX40 agonist ivuxolimab in advanced cancers. Repertoires were generated with immunoSEQ multiplex PCR, while TCRdb's copy carries only in-frame clones and drops some. The sample has 55,000 to 60,000 clones, more than 80% seen once. Specimen: CD4+ or CD8+ T cells sorted from blood, collected in a trial of the OX40 agonist ivuxolimab. The receptors stem from an adult with an advanced solid tumor such as melanoma, head and neck, liver or kidney cancer.

The chain carries TRBV11-3 and TRBJ2-2; tentative D call: TRBD1 (6 bases). The CDR3 runs to 14 residues. Germline loops: CDR1 SGHNT, CDR2 YENEEA. V lost 5 bases and J 8 bases, leaving 15 bases between the germline ends. The CDR3 protein is CASSPDRGSGELFF. The CDR3, as DNA: TGTGCCAGCAGCCCAGATAGGGGGAGTGGGGAGCTGTTTTTT. Variable domain in full (rest from reference TRBV11-3 and TRBJ2-2): EAGVVQSPRYKIIEKKQPVAFWCNPISGHNTLYWYLQNLGQGPELLIRYENEEAVDDSQLPKDRFSAERLKGVDSTLKIQPAELGDSAVYLCASSPDRGSGELFFGEGSRLTVL.

The chain is built from TRBV27 and TRBJ1-1; 9 nucleotides agree with TRBD1. V gave up 8 bases and J gave up 0 bases; unmatched junction bases: 1. This CDR3 has 13 amino acids. Per germline, CDR1 MNHEY and CDR2 SMNVEV (reference sequence). The DNA for the CDR3 is TGTGCCAGCGGGACAGGGATGAACACTGAAGCTTTCTTT. Translating it yields CASGTGMNTEAFF.

The chain links TRBV19 to TRBJ2-2, with 8 bases lining up with TRBD1. Trimming cost V 4 bases and J 5 bases; bases outside gene matches: 9. This CDR3 has 16 amino acids. Germline assignment: CDR1 LNHDA and CDR2 SQIVND (reference sequence). In DNA, the CDR3 is TGTGCCAGTAGTAGACCCCGTACAGGGGGAACCGGGGAGCTGTTTTTT. Its protein is CASSRPRTGGTGELFF. Based on the CDR3 plus reference TRBV19 and TRBJ2-2, the full variable domain is DGGITQSPKYLFRKEGQNVTLSCEQNLNHDAMYWYRQDPGQGLRLIYYSQIVNDFQKGDIAEGYSVSREKKESFPLTVTSAQKNPTAFYLCASSRPRTGGTGELFFGEGSRLTVL.